The 30 T cell receptor beta chains listed next were all sequenced from one sample in a study of radiotherapy plus CTLA-4 blockade in lung cancer. Produced via immunoSEQ multiplex PCR; TCRdb's table is partial and in-frame only. The sample includes 81,000 or so clones, around 81% of them seen just once. The source material was peripheral blood, sampled from a patient treated with radiotherapy plus ipilimumab. Receptor source: a human donor with non-small cell lung cancer whose response to radiotherapy plus ipilimumab could not be evaluated. Some clones in this sample may be carry-over from other donors' samples.

This clone was observed a handful of times. CDR3: CASSTDRGHSPLHF. In DNA form, the CDR3 reads TGTGCCAGCAGCACCGACAGGGGGCATTCACCCCTCCACTTT. The chain has TRBV5-4 and TRBJ1-6, with TRBD1 matching 10 bases. The germline V gene encodes CDR1 SGHNT and CDR2 YYREEE (reference sequence). This CDR3 is built from 14 residues. V dropped 4 bases and J dropped 8; count of bases not matched to a gene: 3.

This clone has just one count. The V call is TRBV27, the J call TRBJ1-2; D uncertain. The CDR3 extends over 16 amino acids. The V gene's germline CDR1 is MNHEY and CDR2 SMNVEV (reference sequence). The germline V and J ends were trimmed by 3 bases and 7 bases, with 21 bases remaining between them. Here the CDR3 DNA reads TGTGCCAGCAGTTTGGGTGGCACGCCTTTGCGGGGTGGCTACACCTTC. It encodes CASSLGGTPLRGGYTF.

The chain has TRBV5-1 and TRBJ2-3; 9 bases are a match to TRBD2. Germline V gene data show CDR1 as SGHRS and CDR2 as YFSETQ. The CDR3 covers 17 residues. Trimming at V came to 2 bases and at J to 4 bases, leaving 11 bases not matched to a gene. The CDR3 reads CASSLAGAGGHPDTQYF. CDR3 bases: TGCGCCAGCAGCTTAGCGGGTGCGGGGGGGCACCCAGATACGCAGTATTTT.

This clone was seen only a few times. The chain carries TRBV19 and TRBJ2-1; TRBD1 agrees at 7 bases. V trimming: 0 bases; J trimming: 0 bases; junction bases outside the gene matches: 2. From germline, CDR1 is LNHDA and CDR2 SQIVND (reference sequence). The CDR3 spans 16 residues. The CDR3: CASSIDRGTSYNEQFF. CDR3 nucleotide sequence: TGTGCCAGTAGTATAGACAGGGGGACCTCCTACAATGAGCAGTTCTTC.

This rearrangement joins TRBV5-1 to TRBJ1-1, with D possibly being TRBD1 (6 bases). This CDR3 is built from 16 residues. Looked up from germline, CDR1 is SGHRS and CDR2 is YFSETQ. The V gene lost 0 bases and the J gene lost 2 bases, with 14 bases spanning the gap. Here the CDR3 DNA reads TGCGCCAGCAGCTTGGTACAGGGAAGGGGAAACACTGAAGCTTTCTTT. Protein product: CASSLVQGRGNTEAFF.

The CDR3 spells CASSLRMGQLYGYTF. Written as DNA, the CDR3 is TGTGCCAGCAGTTTAAGAATGGGACAGCTCTATGGCTACACCTTC. The rearrangement links TRBV27 to TRBJ1-2; 7 nucleotides match TRBD1. The length of the CDR3 is 15 residues. CDR1 is MNHEY and CDR2 is SMNVEV in the germline V gene (reference sequence). Unmatched junction bases numbered 7, after V lost 2 bases and J lost 4 bases.

The V call is TRBV5-5, the J call TRBJ2-1; maybe TRBD2 (6 bases). Germline loops: CDR1 SGHKS, CDR2 YYEKEE (reference sequence). The CDR3 is made up of 12 amino acids. The V end lost 7 bases, the J end lost 4 bases, and 9 bases lay between the germline ends. CDR3 coding DNA: TGTGCCAGCTTCCGGGGGTACAATGAGCAGTTCTTC. It encodes CASFRGYNEQFF.

This rearrangement joins TRBV27 to TRBJ1-5; TRBD1 might be the D (6 bases). V was trimmed by 2 bases and J by 11 bases, leaving 19 bases between them. This CDR3 contains 15 residues. Germline V CDR1 and CDR2: MNHEY, SMNVEV (reference sequence). CDR3 region: CASSLGNHLGGAQHF. CDR3 sequence (DNA): TGTGCCAGCAGTTTAGGCAATCATTTAGGGGGAGCCCAGCATTTT.

Concerning this clone itself: The same CDR3 arises from other DNA sequences in this sample as well. V is TRBV7-2 and J is TRBJ1-5; 8 bases fit TRBD1. Germline CDR1 and CDR2: SGHTA and FQGNSA. The CDR3 contains 17 residues. V lost 0 bases, J lost 1 base, and 5 bases stayed unmatched. CDR3 residues: CASSLATTGGSNQPQHF. CDR3 nucleotide sequence: TGTGCCAGCAGCTTAGCTACTACAGGGGGAAGCAATCAGCCCCAGCATTTT.

Only one count was recorded for this clone. The chain is built from TRBV9 and TRBJ2-1; D possibly corresponds to TRBD2 (6 bases). V lost 4 bases and J 5 bases, leaving 19 bases between the germline ends. CDR3 size: 16 residues. Germline V gene lookup returns CDR1 SGDLS and CDR2 YYNGEE. The CDR3 region has the DNA TGTGCCAGCAGCCCCCCGTTTGGTAGCGGAGACAATGAGCAGTTCTTC. It codes for CASSPPFGSGDNEQFF.

This clone was found once. The chain combines TRBV16 with TRBJ1-2, with D possibly TRBD1 on 5 matching bases. There are 14 residues in the CDR3. V was pared by 4 bases and J by 7 bases, with 16 bases between. Germline V gene sequence: CDR1 KGHSY, CDR2 FQNENV. CDR3 region: CASSPRTMNGGYTF. CDR3 sequence (DNA): TGTGCCAGCAGCCCCCGGACAATGAATGGTGGCTACACCTTC.

This clone was counted only a few times. The chain couples TRBV6-4 to TRBJ2-2; 7 nucleotides match TRBD1. Per the germline V gene, CDR1 is MRHNA and CDR2 is SNTAGT. The V and J ends lost 11 bases and 0 bases, in that order; junction bases with no gene match: 12. The CDR3 contains 16 residues. DNA for the CDR3: TGTGCCGACACAGGGGCGCCTTGTTCGAACACCGGGGAGCTGTTTTTT. Its protein is CADTGAPCSNTGELFF.

The genes are TRBV6-1 and TRBJ2-7; the D is unclear. The CDR3 loop spans 11 amino acids. The V gene's germline CDR1 is MNHNS and CDR2 SASEGT. V shed 0 bases and J shed 10 bases, with 7 bases lying between them. As DNA, the CDR3 is TGTGCCAGCAGTGAAGCGTACAGTCAGTACTTC. It is translated as CASSEAYSQYF.

This clone was counted only a few times. The chain combines TRBV7-6 with TRBJ1-3; D may be TRBD1 (5 bases). The CDR3 extends over 14 amino acids. Trimming shortened V by 5 bases and J by 4 bases, and 12 bases separated the two germline ends. Germline V lookup: CDR1 SGHVS, CDR2 FNYEAQ. The CDR3: CASSRDSLGNTIYF. The CDR3, as DNA: TGTGCCAGCAGCAGAGACAGTCTCGGAAACACCATATATTTT.

The chain is built from TRBV19 and TRBJ1-2, with 10 positions matching TRBD1. This CDR3 is 15 amino acids long. V was clipped by 5 bases and J by 4 bases; unmatched bases: 7. Germline V gene lookup returns CDR1 LNHDA and CDR2 SQIVND (reference sequence). The CDR3 DNA follows: TGTGCCAGTAGTTCTCGGGACAGGGGCGCCTATGGCTACACCTTC. As protein: CASSSRDRGAYGYTF. Filled out from reference TRBV19 and TRBJ1-2, the complete variable domain reads DGGITQSPKYLFRKEGQNVTLSCEQNLNHDAMYWYRQDPGQGLRLIYYSQIVNDFQKGDIAEGYSVSREKKESFPLTVTSAQKNPTAFYLCASSSRDRGAYGYTFGSGTRLTVV.

This chain connects TRBV5-4 to TRBJ2-6; weak D call: TRBD1 (6 bases). The length of the CDR3 is 18 residues. V was shortened by 0 bases and J by 2 bases, with 15 bases between the two germline ends. Per germline, CDR1 SGHNT and CDR2 YYREEE (reference sequence). CDR3: CASSLVLGHRTGANVLTF. In DNA, the CDR3 is TGTGCCAGCAGCTTGGTTCTGGGACATCGAACTGGGGCCAACGTCCTGACTTTC.

The chain links TRBV29-1 to TRBJ2-6, with a weak D call TRBD2 (5 bases). Germline V gene sequence: CDR1 SQVTM, CDR2 ANQGSEA. Trimming pared 6 bases from V and 2 bases from J, leaving 17 bases between. The CDR3 has 16 amino acids. CDR3 nucleotides: TGCAGCGTCTCGGGGTCGACAAGTACTGGGGCCAACGTCCTGACTTTC. Translation: CSVSGSTSTGANVLTF. Together with reference TRBV29-1 and TRBJ2-6, the CDR3 gives the full variable domain: SAVISQKPSRDICQRGTSLTIQCQVDSQVTMMFWYRQQPGQSLTLIATANQGSEATYESGFVIDKFPISRPNLTFSTLTVSNMSPEDSSIYLCSVSGSTSTGANVLTFGAGSRLTVL.

This chain joins TRBV19 and TRBJ1-2; D is possibly TRBD1 (5 bases). There are 14 residues in the CDR3. Germline V gene lookup returns CDR1 LNHDA and CDR2 SQIVND (reference sequence). The V gene lost 6 bases and the J gene lost 2 bases, with 13 bases spanning the gap. The CDR3 DNA reads as TGTGCCAGTAGATCCCTGACAGAAAACTATGGCTACACCTTC. It specifies CASRSLTENYGYTF.

The CDR3 protein is CASSSPGQAPNEQFF. As DNA, the CDR3 is TGTGCCAGCAGTTCCCCGGGACAGGCGCCCAATGAGCAGTTCTTC. The chain uses TRBV28 and TRBJ2-1; 8 nucleotides line up with TRBD1. Germline V gene sequence: CDR1 MDHEN, CDR2 SYDVKM. V lost 4 bases and J lost 6; bases outside the gene matches: 8. This CDR3 has 15 amino acids. The whole variable domain, filled in from reference TRBV28 and TRBJ2-1, reads DVKVTQSSRYLVKRTGEKVFLECVQDMDHENMFWYRQDPGLGLRLIYFSYDVKMKEKGDIPEGYSVSREKKERFSLILESASTNQTSMYLCASSSPGQAPNEQFFGPGTRLTVL.

V gene TRBV27 combines with J gene TRBJ2-5, with 7 bases fitting TRBD1. V lost 6 bases and J lost 4; bases outside the gene matches: 14. Germline V gene data show CDR1 as MNHEY and CDR2 as SMNVEV (reference sequence). CDR3 length: 16 residues. The CDR3 DNA reads TGTGCCAGCAGCCCTAGGGCGAGGGGGCGCAGAGAGACCCAGTACTTC. It codes for CASSPRARGRRETQYF.

V and J are TRBV6-6 and TRBJ1-2; no firm D call. CDR1 MNHNY and CDR2 SVGAGI come from the germline V gene (reference sequence). The CDR3 is 12 residues long. V lost 11 bases and J 5 bases, leaving 15 bases between the germline ends. For the CDR3, the DNA is TGTGCCGGCCGTCGGGAGAAATATGGCTACACCTTC. Its translation is CAGRREKYGYTF.

This chain links TRBV11-2 with TRBJ2-3; no clear D. In germline, CDR1 is SGHAT, CDR2 FQNNGV. Between the trimmed V and J ends, which lost 7 bases and 7 bases, there was a span of 9 bases. The CDR3 totals 11 residues. The chain's CDR3 is CASTTSYTQYF. DNA of the CDR3: TGTGCCAGCACCACATCCTATACGCAGTATTTT. The full variable domain, completed using reference TRBV11-2 and TRBJ2-3, is EAGVAQSPRYKIIEKRQSVAFWCNPISGHATLYWYQQILGQGPKLLIQFQNNGVVDDSQLPKDRFSAERLKGVDSTLKIQPAKLEDSAVYLCASTTSYTQYFGPGTRLTVL.

V gene TRBV2 combines with J gene TRBJ1-4, with D perhaps matching TRBD1 (5 bases). The CDR3 has 13 residues. The germline CDR1 and CDR2 sequences are SNHLY and FYNNEI. Trimming took off 4 bases at V and 7 bases at J, with 10 bases between the two ends. The CDR3, as DNA: TGTGCCAGCAGTGCAGGGCCCCGTGAAAAACTGTTTTTT. It specifies CASSAGPREKLFF.

This clone occurred once. The rearrangement uses TRBV5-1 and TRBJ2-1; no clear D. Between the trimmed V and J ends, which lost 6 bases and 3 bases, there was a span of 13 bases. CDR1 is SGHRS and CDR2 is YFSETQ in the germline V gene. This CDR3 region has 14 residues. The CDR3 nucleotides are TGCGCCAGCACCCTTCTAGAGTTCTACAATGAGCAGTTCTTC. Amino acid sequence: CASTLLEFYNEQFF.

The chain has TRBV28 and TRBJ1-3; 7 bases are a match to TRBD1. The V and J ends lost 4 bases and 0 bases, in that order; junction bases with no gene match: 9. The germline gives CDR1 MDHEN, CDR2 SYDVKM. This CDR3 region has 17 residues. CDR3 region: CASSSLGTGVSGNTIYF. CDR3 bases: TGTGCCAGCAGTTCCCTGGGAACAGGGGTCTCTGGAAACACCATATATTTT.

This clone was seen just once. This rearrangement joins TRBV29-1 to TRBJ1-6; D might be TRBD1 (6 bases). Germline CDR1 reads SQVTM; CDR2 reads ANQGSEA. The V end was cut by 5 bases, the J end by 6 bases, with 8 bases between. The CDR3 contains 12 residues. The CDR3 DNA reads TGCAGCGTTCGGGACATTAATTCACCCCTCCACTTT. The encoded protein is CSVRDINSPLHF.

The V and J genes are TRBV5-1 and TRBJ2-3; 12 bases line up with TRBD2. Per the germline V gene, CDR1 is SGHRS and CDR2 is YFSETQ. Losses at the gene ends were 0 bases for V and 4 bases for J; bases not matched to a gene: 3. The CDR3 totals 16 residues. The CDR3, as DNA: TGCGCCAGCAGCTTGGAGTCTAGCGGGGGGGCAGATACGCAGTATTTT. This sequence encodes CASSLESSGGADTQYF.

This rearrangement joins TRBV9 to TRBJ2-7; 7 positions match TRBD2. Per germline, CDR1 SGDLS and CDR2 YYNGEE. V was pared by 4 bases and J by 4 bases, with 8 bases of the junction left unmatched. The CDR3 totals 14 residues. CDR3 amino acids: CASSLFGGVYEQYF. CDR3 bases: TGTGCCAGCAGCCTATTTGGGGGGGTTTACGAGCAGTACTTC.

The V gene is TRBV18, the J gene TRBJ2-5, with 7 bases that match TRBD1. CDR1 and CDR2 (germline): KGHSH, LQKENI. After removal of 5 bases from V and 9 bases from J, the junction contained 12 bases not matched to a gene. CDR3 length: 14 amino acids. CDR3 loop: CASSKTGDSGAQYF. CDR3 DNA sequence: TGTGCCAGCTCAAAAACAGGGGATTCTGGGGCCCAGTACTTC.

The V and J genes are TRBV5-1 and TRBJ2-1; 7 positions agree with TRBD1. Germline V lookup: CDR1 SGHRS, CDR2 YFSETQ. J lost 1 base, V lost 2 bases, and 12 bases had no gene match. The CDR3 consists of 18 residues. In nucleotides, the CDR3 is TGCGCCAGCAGCTTCCCAAAAACAGACAGGGAGTCCTACAATGAGCAGTTCTTC. Translated, it gives CASSFPKTDRESYNEQFF.